One sample yielded the 2 T cell receptor beta chains listed below, sequenced in a study of T cells in localized non-small cell lung cancer. The table came from immunoSEQ multiplex PCR; TCRdb's copy has only in-frame clones and leaves some out. The sample shows around 33,000 clones, around 79% of them seen only once. The sequencing here drew on peripheral blood, taken before any cancer treatment. These receptors all stem from a male donor older than 55 with stage III squamous cell lung carcinoma.

The chain combines TRBV19 with TRBJ1-1; D not certain. The CDR3 length is 14 residues. V lost 2 bases and J lost 0, with 7 bases in between. The V gene's germline CDR1 is LNHDA and CDR2 SQIVND (reference sequence). DNA of the CDR3: TGTGCCAGTAGTATACAGATTATGAACACTGAAGCTTTCTTT. It is translated as CASSIQIMNTEAFF.

The table lists this clone with a few counts. The chain has TRBV14 and TRBJ1-1; D gene unclear. The CDR3 runs to 13 residues. CDR1 is SGHDN and CDR2 is FVKESK in the germline V gene. The V end lost 1 base, the J end lost 1 base, and 4 bases lay between the germline ends. In nucleotides, the CDR3 is TGTGCCAGCAGCCAAGCACGGAACACTGAAGCTTTCTTT. It encodes CASSQARNTEAFF.